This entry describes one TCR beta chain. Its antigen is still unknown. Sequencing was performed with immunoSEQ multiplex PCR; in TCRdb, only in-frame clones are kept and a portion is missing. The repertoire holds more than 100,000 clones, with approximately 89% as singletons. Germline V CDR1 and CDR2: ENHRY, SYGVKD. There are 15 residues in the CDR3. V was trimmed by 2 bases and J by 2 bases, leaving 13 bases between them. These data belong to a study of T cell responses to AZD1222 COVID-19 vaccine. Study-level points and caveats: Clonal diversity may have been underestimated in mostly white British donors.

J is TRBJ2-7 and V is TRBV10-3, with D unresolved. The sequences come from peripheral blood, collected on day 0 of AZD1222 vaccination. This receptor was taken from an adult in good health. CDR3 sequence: CAISEGVLRPYEQYF. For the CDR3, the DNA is TGTGCCATCAGTGAGGGGGTACTGCGGCCCTACGAGCAGTACTTC.